This T cell receptor beta chain was identified during a study of radiotherapy plus CTLA-4 blockade in lung cancer. Study as a whole: Overall, approximately 19% of patients showed an objective response, while over 30% attained disease control.

This clone was seen more than once but under ten times. Its antigen is still unknown. The CDR3 covers 16 residues. The V end lost 0 bases, the J end lost 4 bases, and 13 bases lay between the germline ends. Germline CDR1 is SNHLY and CDR2 is FYNNEI. Focal radiation was given together with CTLA-4 blockade (ipilimumab) to patients with chemo-refractory metastatic non-small-cell lung cancer. The method was immunoSEQ multiplex PCR; TCRdb's version includes in-frame clones alone and lacks a portion of them. The sample contains roughly 78,000 clones, approximately 78% of which appear only once. General study points: Tumor-derived TCR clones expanded in blood after radiotherapy plus ipilimumab. The authors reported that early blood T cell clone dynamics, with interferon-beta, best predicted response.

This receptor was obtained from a human donor with non-small cell lung cancer who had a complete response to radiotherapy plus ipilimumab. The V call is TRBV2, the J call TRBJ1-3, with D possibly TRBD1 on 6 matching bases. The sequencing used peripheral blood, collected from a patient treated with radiotherapy plus ipilimumab. The CDR3 DNA reads as TGTGCCAGCAGTGAAGCCCTGGGGGCGAGAGGAAACACCATATATTTT. Translated: CASSEALGARGNTIYF.